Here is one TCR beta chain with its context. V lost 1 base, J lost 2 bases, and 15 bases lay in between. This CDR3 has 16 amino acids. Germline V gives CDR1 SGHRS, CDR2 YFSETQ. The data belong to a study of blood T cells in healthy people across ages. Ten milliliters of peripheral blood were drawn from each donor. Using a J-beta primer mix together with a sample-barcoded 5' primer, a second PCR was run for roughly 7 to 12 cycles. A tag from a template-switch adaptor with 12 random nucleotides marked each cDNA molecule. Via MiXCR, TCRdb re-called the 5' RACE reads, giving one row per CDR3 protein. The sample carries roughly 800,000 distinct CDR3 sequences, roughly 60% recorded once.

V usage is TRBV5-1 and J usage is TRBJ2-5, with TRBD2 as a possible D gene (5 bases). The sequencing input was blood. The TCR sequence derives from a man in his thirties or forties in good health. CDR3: CASSLSPVAHQETQYF. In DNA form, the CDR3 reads TGCGCCAGCAGCTTGTCGCCGGTAGCGCATCAAGAGACCCAGTACTTC.